This T cell receptor beta chain was profiled in a study of CD8 T cells in ankylosing spondylitis. General study findings and limits: In ankylosing spondylitis blood, a motif of about eight highly homologous TCR beta variants appeared characteristic. In the blood and synovial fluid of reactive arthritis, some motif variants had been previously reported. Reportedly, disease-linked clones are significantly enriched in ankylosing spondylitis patients' matched synovial fluid.

This clonotype came up a few times. Its antigen is currently unknown. Making use of molecular barcodes, quantitative 5'-RACE generated TCR beta libraries. Via MiXCR, TCRdb re-called the 5' RACE reads, giving one row per CDR3 protein. This sample has about 350,000 distinct CDR3 sequences, with roughly 22% found just once. V was pared by 4 bases and J by 14 bases, with 8 bases of the junction left unmatched. The CDR3 consists of 12 residues. The sample was blood, either unsorted or a sorted T cell fraction (not recorded which). The V gene is TRBV12-3 or TRBV12-4, the J gene TRBJ2-4, with 7 bases identical to TRBD1. The clonotype originates from a male donor with ankylosing spondylitis or in good health (not recorded which). CDR3 sequence (DNA): TGTGCCAGCAGTTCTCTTCGCGGACAGGAGTACTTC. Residues: CASSSLRGQEYF.